Below, one T cell receptor (beta chain) is given with its context. This clone was detected many times. There is no known antigen for this receptor. The read gets to within 3 residues of the CDR3 end, and the germline J gene fills in the rest. Equivalent amounts of genomic DNA from CVID and control samples were used as sequencing input. For every sample, a 60 bp segment covering the rearranged TCRbeta CDR3 region was amplified and then sequenced. The immunoSEQ assay, a bias-corrected multiplex PCR combined with high-throughput sequencing, was used to amplify TCRbeta. The authors' pipeline ran thus. Every unique nucleotide sequence was considered a clone and was annotated with V, D and J genes, copy number and frequency. Sequences were labeled productive if in frame, and non-productive if out of frame or containing stop codons. As previously described, Shannon's entropy was used to calculate clonality. Mean CDR3 Kyte-Doolittle hydropathy was derived from the predicted amino acid sequences of productive clones. The R hclust function was used to hierarchically cluster scaled V gene usage with Manhattan distance and complete linkage. Sharing of clones by CDR3 amino acid sequence was evaluated by resampling 12 repertoires per group over 100 rounds. The repertoires were screened for 70 published EBV-specific TCRbeta sequences and a few hundred published CMV-specific TCRbeta sequences. After a couple of CVID samples that produced fewer than 10,000 sequences were dropped from the analysis, 35 to 45 CVID repertoires remained. In its TCRdb copy, this immuneACCESS table keeps in-frame sequences only and misses some clones. Where compared with another copy, unresolved V genes explain less than half of these, and the others have no known cause. V and J calls and clone size are copied from that table; D and trimming were computed from the DNA. The table records some 9,700 clones for this sample, and not one of them appears only once. Clones ranked in the top ten supply 4.3% of the sample.

Diagnosis of CVID followed standard criteria, namely serum IgG, IgA and/or IgM below the normal range together with specific antibody deficiency. A total of 44 subjects (approximately 15 female and some 30 male; age range about 9 to 64 years, mean age around 41) were included in the CVID group. Predominantly Caucasian heritage was noted among both the CVID patients and the healthy controls. At the time of study participation, every CVID subject had been on replacement immunoglobulin therapy for at least one year. At blood collection, none of the CVID subjects was ill or on immunomodulatory or immunosuppressive medication. Heparinized peripheral whole blood samples of about 4.5 to 8.5 ml were obtained from each donor. Genomic DNA from adults with common variable immune deficiency (CVID) and from healthy adult controls was the source for sequencing TCRbeta CDR3 repertoires. Diluted blood was density-centrifuged over Hypaque 1077 or Ficoll-Paque to isolate peripheral blood mononuclear cells. Genomic DNA was obtained from unsorted mononuclear cells using either Qiagen column purification or a centrifugation-based method.

This record comes from a study of T cell clonality in common variable immunodeficiency (dated by TCRdb to between 2014 and 2016). Findings and caveats that apply to the study as a whole: Even though DNA input was the same, control samples had an average of approximately 82,000 unique sequences each, compared with approximately 32,000 in CVID samples. CVID TCRbeta sequences were reported to have fewer deletions and N-nucleotide insertions and to lack highly modified clones with 13 or more V deletions. According to the authors, finding the cause of the higher clonality in CVID would require sequencing the repertoires of T cell subpopulations. Healthy controls shared more TCRbeta clones with each other than CVID subjects shared among themselves (p < 0.0001). Correlations between repertoire features and clinical complications were limited by patient heterogeneity within the CVID cohort. Compared with healthy controls, CVID subjects showed increased TCRbeta clonality (t-test p = 0.018), a feature most characteristic of about a third of subjects.

The CDR3 sequence holds 14 residues, the cysteine and phenylalanine included. Shown are 33 bases from within the CDR3, in frame from base 1. V drops 2 bases and J drops 1 base, leaving 7 bases in between. CDR1 and CDR2 are drawn from the germline V gene: KGHSY, FQNENV. The sequence derives from a human donor with common variable immunodeficiency. The rearranged segments are TRBV16 and TRBJ2-3; too little of a D gene remains to name it. Sequencing was performed on peripheral blood mononuclear cells. The CDR3 bases that were read are TGTGCCAGCAGCCAAAAACAGCGCACAGATACG. Its product reads: CASSQKQRTDT. The CDR3 in its entirety is CASSQKQRTDTQYF.